The rows below give T cell receptor beta chains drawn from one sample of a study of vaccination and CD4 T cells after COVID-19. Each CDR3 protein is one row after TCRdb ran MiXCR on the PCR reads. The sample yields around 19,000 distinct CDR3 sequences, 53% seen once. These TCRs' antigens remain unknown. The sequenced sample was CD4+ T cells from blood, cultured in vitro, obtained before SARS-CoV-2 vaccination. Receptors were obtained from a human donor who had recovered from COVID-19. The conserved cysteine and the conserved F or W are not part of the CDR3 here. Fields, in order: V gene, D gene, J gene, CDR3 protein. The D gene is left open where the match is weak.

>TRBV30|TRBD1|TRBJ1-1
AWSASRDRRTEAF
>TRBV20-1|.|TRBJ1-2
SASDSHRGYT
>TRBV7-3|TRBD1|TRBJ2-7
ASSGPTGGHEQY
>TRBV2|.|TRBJ1-1
ASSEADRGSNTEAF
>TRBV20-1|TRBD1|TRBJ1-5
SVGTANQPQH
>TRBV6-2/TRBV6-3|TRBD1|TRBJ1-5
ASSQRDRRNQPQH
>TRBV7-9|TRBD2|TRBJ2-1
ASVSGGASGEQF
>TRBV20-1|TRBD2|TRBJ2-7
SARIRGLAGVYEQY
>TRBV6-2/TRBV6-3|TRBD2|TRBJ2-7
ASSTRSGRASVKNYEQY
>TRBV20-1|TRBD2|TRBJ2-5
SAREGLAGNQETQY
>TRBV20-1|TRBD2|TRBJ2-5
SARGLAGYQETQY
>TRBV20-1|.|TRBJ1-6
SARPRTERPLH
>TRBV11-2|.|TRBJ1-6
ASSLVRSSTYNSPLH
>TRBV6-1|TRBD1|TRBJ1-1
ASSRGTADTEAF
>TRBV28|.|TRBJ1-6
ASSIEQGGNSPLH
>TRBV28|.|TRBJ1-2
ASSLAAGYHSYGYT
>TRBV4-3|.|TRBJ1-1
ASSQDSGSYTEAF
>TRBV5-4|.|TRBJ2-3
ASTPTGKPSTDTQY
>TRBV6-1|TRBD1|TRBJ1-2
ASSLGTGDYGYT
>TRBV11-3|.|TRBJ2-7
ASSLGVGEQY
>TRBV20-1|.|TRBJ1-4
SARGPLEKLF
>TRBV27|TRBD1|TRBJ1-6
ASRLQGWDSPLH
>TRBV29-1|TRBD1|TRBJ1-2
SVGQGDYGYT
>TRBV5-4|.|TRBJ1-6
ASSREGGAPLH
>TRBV6-2/TRBV6-3|.|TRBJ2-7
ASSPPENRESYEQY
>TRBV18|.|TRBJ1-6
ASSPGRENSPLH
>TRBV4-3|TRBD1|TRBJ1-1
ASSQVQGAFMNTEAF
>TRBV11-2|.|TRBJ2-7
ASSSRGPTYEQY
>TRBV6-1|TRBD1|TRBJ1-5
ASNPDRGYQPQH
>TRBV6-5|.|TRBJ1-5
ASSYSRDSNQPQH
>TRBV7-2|.|TRBJ1-1
ASRNPSLNTEAF
>TRBV2|.|TRBJ2-1
ASSENNYNEQF
>TRBV28|TRBD1|TRBJ1-5
ASSTGGSSQPQH
>TRBV10-3|TRBD1|TRBJ2-3
AISLGQGGGDTQY
>TRBV28|.|TRBJ2-3
ASSQIAGAADTQY
>TRBV20-1|TRBD2|TRBJ2-3
SAGTSGPFTDTQY
>TRBV5-4|TRBD2|TRBJ2-3
ASSPTSGGANTQY
>TRBV7-9|.|TRBJ2-5
ASGPKGRGEETQY
>TRBV6-1|.|TRBJ1-6
ASSIRPGGDSPLH
>TRBV7-9|TRBD2|TRBJ2-7
ASSEGLPTYEQY
>TRBV20-1|.|TRBJ2-5
SAALKETQY
>TRBV20-1|.|TRBJ2-1
SARDPAISAMGEQF
>TRBV20-1|.|TRBJ2-7
SASRDRGEQY
>TRBV4-2|.|TRBJ1-2
ASSQEGTYGYT
>TRBV7-3|.|TRBJ1-1
ASSSQGPGTEAF